This record looks at one TCR beta chain sequence and its context. Its antigen is currently unknown. The sample comes from a study of beta chain features in type 1 diabetes. Researchers reported sorting CD4+ naive, central memory, regulatory and stem cell-like memory cells via CD45RO/CCR7/CD25/CD127/CD95/CD27. The germline CDR1 and CDR2 sequences are SGHRS and YFSETQ. This CDR3 is 15 amino acids long. Trimming removed 1 base from V and 6 bases from J, with 14 bases in between. Study-wide results and caveats: The VDJ junctions of type 1 diabetes patients carried fewer insertions and more deletions. The study found that naive, central memory and Treg TCRB repertoires appeared more similar in patients than in healthy donors.

Expressed TCRB transcripts were sequenced after all isolated RNA was converted to cDNA. Method: immunoSEQ multiplex PCR; TCRdb's copy keeps in-frame clones and lacks some. The sample lists over 350,000 clones, less than 15% seen once, with about 0.018% in the top ten. The specimen was naive CD4+ T cells from blood. The chain joins TRBV5-1 to TRBJ2-1; weak D call: TRBD1 (6 bases). The receptor was derived from a woman aged 18 to 35 in good health. The CDR3 DNA reads TGCGCCAGCAGCTTGACAGGGACCAACCCCAATGAGCAGTTCTTC. It translates to CASSLTGTNPNEQFF.